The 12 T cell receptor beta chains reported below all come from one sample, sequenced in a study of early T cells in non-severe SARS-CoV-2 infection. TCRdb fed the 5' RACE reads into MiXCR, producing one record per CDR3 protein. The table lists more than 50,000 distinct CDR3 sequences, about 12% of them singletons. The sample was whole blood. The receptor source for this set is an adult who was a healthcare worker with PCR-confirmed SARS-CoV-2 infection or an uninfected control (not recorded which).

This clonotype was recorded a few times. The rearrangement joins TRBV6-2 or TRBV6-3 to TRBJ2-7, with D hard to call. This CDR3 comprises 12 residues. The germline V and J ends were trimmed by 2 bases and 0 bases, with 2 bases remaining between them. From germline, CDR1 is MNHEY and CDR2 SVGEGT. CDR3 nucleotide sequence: TGTGCCAGCAGTTACACCTCCTACGAGCAGTACTTC. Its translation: CASSYTSYEQYF.

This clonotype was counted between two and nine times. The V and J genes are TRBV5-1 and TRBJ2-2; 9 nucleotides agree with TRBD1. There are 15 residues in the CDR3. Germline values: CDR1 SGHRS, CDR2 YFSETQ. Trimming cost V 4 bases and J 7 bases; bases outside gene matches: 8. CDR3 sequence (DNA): TGCGCCAGCAGCCCCGCGGGACAGGGAGGCGGGGAGCTGTTTTTT. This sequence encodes CASSPAGQGGGELFF. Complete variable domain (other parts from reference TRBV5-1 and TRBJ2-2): KAGVTQTPRYLIKTRGQQVTLSCSPISGHRSVSWYQQTPGQGLQFLFEYFSETQRNKGNFPGRFSGRQFSNSRSEMNVSTLELGDSALYLCASSPAGQGGGELFFGEGSRLTVL.

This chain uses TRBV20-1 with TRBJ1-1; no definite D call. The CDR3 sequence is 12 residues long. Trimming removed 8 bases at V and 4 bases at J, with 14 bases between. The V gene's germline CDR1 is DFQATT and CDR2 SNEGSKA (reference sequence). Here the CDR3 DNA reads TGCAGTACGGTGGGCGGAAGCACTGAAGCTTTCTTT. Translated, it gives CSTVGGSTEAFF.

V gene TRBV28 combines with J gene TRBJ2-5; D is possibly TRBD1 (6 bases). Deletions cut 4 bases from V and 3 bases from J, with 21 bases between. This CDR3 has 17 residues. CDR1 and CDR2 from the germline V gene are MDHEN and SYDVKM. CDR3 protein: CASSSPLGRGSKETQYF. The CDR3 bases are TGTGCCAGCAGTTCCCCCCTTGGCAGGGGATCAAAAGAGACCCAGTACTTC.

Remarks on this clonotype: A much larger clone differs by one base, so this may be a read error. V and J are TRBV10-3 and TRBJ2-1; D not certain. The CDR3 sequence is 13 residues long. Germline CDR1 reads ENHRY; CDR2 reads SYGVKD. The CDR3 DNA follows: TGTGCCATCAGTGAGTTCGGCTACAATGTGCAGTTCTTC. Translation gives CAISEFGYNVQFF.

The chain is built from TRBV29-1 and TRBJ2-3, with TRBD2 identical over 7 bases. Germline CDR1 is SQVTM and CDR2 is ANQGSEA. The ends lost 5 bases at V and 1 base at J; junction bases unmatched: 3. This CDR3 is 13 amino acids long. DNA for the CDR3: TGCAGCGTTCGGCTAGCGGGCACAGATACGCAGTATTTT. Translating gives CSVRLAGTDTQYF.

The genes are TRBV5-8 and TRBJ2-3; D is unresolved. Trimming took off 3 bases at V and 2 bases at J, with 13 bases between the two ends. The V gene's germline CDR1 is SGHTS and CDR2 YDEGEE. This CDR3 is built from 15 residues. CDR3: CASSSRLQITDTQYF. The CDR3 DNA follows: TGTGCCAGCAGCTCCAGGCTACAGATCACAGATACGCAGTATTTT.

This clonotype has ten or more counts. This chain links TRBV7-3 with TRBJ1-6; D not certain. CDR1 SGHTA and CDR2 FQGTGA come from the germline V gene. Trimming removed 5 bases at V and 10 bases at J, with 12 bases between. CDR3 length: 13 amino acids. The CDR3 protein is CASSEGGNSPLHF. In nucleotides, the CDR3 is TGTGCCAGCAGCGAAGGAGGCAACTCACCCCTCCACTTT.

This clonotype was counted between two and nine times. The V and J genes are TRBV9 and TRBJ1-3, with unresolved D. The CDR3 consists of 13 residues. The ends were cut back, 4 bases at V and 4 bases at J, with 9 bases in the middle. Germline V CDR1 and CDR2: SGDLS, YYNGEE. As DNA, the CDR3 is TGTGCCAGCAGCCCCGACCGCGGAAACACCATATATTTT. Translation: CASSPDRGNTIYF.

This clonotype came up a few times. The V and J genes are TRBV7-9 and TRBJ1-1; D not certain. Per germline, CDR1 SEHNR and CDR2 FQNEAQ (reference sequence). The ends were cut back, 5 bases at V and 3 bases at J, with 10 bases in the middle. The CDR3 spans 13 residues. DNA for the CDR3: TGTGCCAGCAGCGACGGACCCGACACTGAAGCTTTCTTT. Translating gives CASSDGPDTEAFF. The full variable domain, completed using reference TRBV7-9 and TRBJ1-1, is DTGVSQNPRHKITKRGQNVTFRCDPISEHNRLYWYRQTLGQGPEFLTYFQNEAQLEKSRLLSDRFSAERPKGSFSTLEIQRTEQGDSAMYLCASSDGPDTEAFFGQGTRLTVV.

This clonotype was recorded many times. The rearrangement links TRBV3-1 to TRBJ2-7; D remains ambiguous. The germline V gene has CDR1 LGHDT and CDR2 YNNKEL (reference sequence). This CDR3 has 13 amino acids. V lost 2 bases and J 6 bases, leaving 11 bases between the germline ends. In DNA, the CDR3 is TGTGCCAGCAGCCAACTAGGGCAACGCGAGCAGTACTTC. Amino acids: CASSQLGQREQYF.

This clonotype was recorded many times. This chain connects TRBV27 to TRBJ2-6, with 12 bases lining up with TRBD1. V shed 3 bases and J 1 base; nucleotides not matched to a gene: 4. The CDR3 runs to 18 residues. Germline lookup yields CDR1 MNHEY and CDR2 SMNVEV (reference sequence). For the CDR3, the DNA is TGTGCCAGCAGTTTTCGGGGACAGGGGGCGTCTGGGGCCAACGTCCTGACTTTC. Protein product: CASSFRGQGASGANVLTF.